This TCR beta chain was sequenced for a study of shared clonotypes between healthy human individuals. Regarding the study as a whole: Tissues were not sampled, only blood, and their repertoires likely differ.

As to this clone: Its antigen remains unknown.

Data came from immunoSEQ multiplex PCR; TCRdb stores just in-frame clones and leaves some out. The table includes 2 million to 2.5 million clones, approximately 96% detected once. Germline V CDR1 and CDR2: MNHNS, SASEGT. The V and J ends lost 0 bases and 5 bases respectively, with 7 bases between them. This CDR3 is built from 14 residues. The sample comprised naive CD4+ T cells sorted from blood. Subset of the sample: CD45RA+ positively selected. The chain has TRBV6-1 and TRBJ2-2; D is uncertain. The clonotype originates from a man aged 18 to 30 in good health. The CDR3 reads CASSEAAGTGELFF. CDR3 DNA: TGTGCCAGCAGTGAAGCAGCAGGTACCGGGGAGCTGTTTTTT.